This T cell receptor (beta chain) was sequenced for a study of T-cell memory formation after mild COVID-19. Study-wide context: TCR clusters were mostly donor specific. Notes on the study in general: Day 15 to 85 contracting clones showed balanced CD4/CD8; later expanders leaned CD4+. Confirmation was lacking for SARS-CoV-2 specificity of second-wave clones that peaked on day 37.

The CDR3 has 15 residues. Trimming took off 3 bases at V and 7 bases at J, with 17 bases between the two ends. Germline values: CDR1 SGDLS, CDR2 YYNGEE. The table lists this clonotype with many counts. Antigen: not known. Sample barcodes and UMIs were carried by the TCR alpha and TCR beta cDNA libraries that 5'RACE generated with constant-segment primers. A single record per CDR3 protein comes from TCRdb applying MiXCR to the 5' RACE reads. The table lists over 350,000 distinct CDR3 sequences, 15% to 20% of them singletons. The chain recombines TRBV9 with TRBJ1-5; D is possibly TRBD1 (5 bases). The material sequenced was PBMCs or a T cell subset sorted from them (not recorded which). The source of this sequence is a man aged 18 to 30 who had mild COVID-19 (a few samples of this study predate the infection). Cell type and time point are not known. DNA of the CDR3: TGTGCCAGCAGCGGGGGGGACGCCCCAATCCAGCCCCAGCATTTT. This codes for CASSGGDAPIQPQHF.